Below, one T cell receptor (beta chain) is given with its context. Its antigen is still unknown. V trimming: 5 bases; J trimming: 4 bases; junction bases outside the gene matches: 14. From germline, CDR1 is SQVTM and CDR2 ANQGSEA. The CDR3 contains 16 residues. The sample is drawn from a study of T-cell reconstitution after alpha-beta-depleted transplantation in children. Preparation of the TCRbeta library was carried out with unique molecular identifiers. TCRdb reprocessed the PCR reads with MiXCR, giving one entry per CDR3 protein. The data show about 420,000 distinct CDR3 sequences, roughly 16% seen once. Broader study findings: It was reported that alpha-beta T cells came from several hundred expanded graft clones (about two months after transplant). Newly generated T cells supplied most T-cell counts and diversity one year post-transplant. It was surviving recipient T cells and thymic progenitors that gave some patients high TCRbeta diversity at day 60.

This clonotype originated in a boy under two years old who had a stem cell transplant for Wiskott-Aldrich syndrome, so the T cells may come from the graft donor. Sequencing used PBMCs, mostly from graft donor cells, obtained 360 days after TCRalphabeta/CD19-depleted stem cell transplant. This sequence joins TRBV29-1 and TRBJ2-1, with 7 bases matching TRBD1. CDR3 nucleotides: TGCAGCGTTTCTCCCCAGGGGGTGAAGGTTTACAATGAGCAGTTCTTC. Encoded protein: CSVSPQGVKVYNEQFF.